Following are 6 T cell receptor beta chains from one sample sequenced in a study of CD8 T cells in ankylosing spondylitis. Using its own MiXCR run on the 5' RACE reads, TCRdb lists one record per CDR3 protein. The sample records 100,000 to 150,000 distinct CDR3 sequences, around 9% being singletons. Sequencing was performed on blood, either unsorted or a sorted T cell fraction (not recorded which). These receptors originate from a male donor with ankylosing spondylitis or in good health (not recorded which).

This clonotype has at least ten counts. This chain joins TRBV20-1 and TRBJ2-7; 11 bases are a match to TRBD2. Germline-derived CDR1 and CDR2 are DFQATT and SNEGSKA (reference sequence). The CDR3 totals 15 residues. Trimming cost V 8 bases and J 3 bases; bases outside gene matches: 12. In DNA form, the CDR3 reads TGCAGTTTTGCACCGGGACTAGCGGAGATCTACGAGCAGTACTTC. Its protein is CSFAPGLAEIYEQYF.

This clonotype has ten or more counts. The chain is built from TRBV28 and TRBJ2-5, with D possibly TRBD2 on 6 matching bases. Trimming stripped 7 bases from V and 14 bases from J, with 17 bases between. Germline V gene sequence: CDR1 MDHEN, CDR2 SYDVKM. CDR3 length: 11 amino acids. CDR3 in amino acids: CASKTGALFYF. Here the CDR3 DNA reads TGTGCCAGCAAAACGGGAGCCCTCTTTTACTTC.

The chain carries TRBV20-1 and TRBJ2-1, with D uncertain. Trimming cost V 3 bases and J 6 bases, with 30 bases left between them. The CDR3 runs to 19 residues. CDR1 is DFQATT, CDR2 SNEGSKA, per germline (reference sequence). This CDR3 reads CSARSAPGVGRVGINEQFF. The CDR3 DNA is TGCAGTGCTAGGAGCGCCCCGGGTGTCGGACGCGTGGGCATCAATGAGCAGTTCTTC.

This clonotype was counted many times. The CDR3 here is CSASGTGGNRNTEAFF. The CDR3 DNA follows: TGCAGTGCTAGCGGGACAGGGGGGAATAGGAACACTGAAGCTTTCTTT. The chain has TRBV20-1 and TRBJ1-1; 11 nucleotides align to TRBD1. The CDR3 contains 16 residues. Germline V lookup: CDR1 DFQATT, CDR2 SNEGSKA (reference sequence). Trimming cost V 3 bases and J 1 base; bases outside gene matches: 7.

This clonotype occurred many times. The chain employs TRBV12-3 or TRBV12-4 and TRBJ2-3, with TRBD2 matching 7 bases. The CDR3 covers 13 residues. V lost 5 bases and J lost 9; bases outside the gene matches: 8. This CDR3 reads CASSAASTSTQYF. The CDR3 DNA sequence: TGTGCCAGCAGTGCCGCGTCGACTAGCACGCAGTATTTT.

The table lists this clonotype with a few counts. The V and J genes are TRBV9 and TRBJ2-1; D unresolved. The CDR3 has 13 amino acids. Germline V lookup: CDR1 SGDLS, CDR2 YYNGEE. V was trimmed by 3 bases and J by 5 bases, leaving 9 bases between them. CDR3 sequence reads: CASSGRSDNEQFF. The CDR3 coding sequence is TGTGCCAGCAGCGGAAGGAGCGACAATGAGCAGTTCTTC.